By share of the sample, the clone carrying this TCR beta chain is medium-sized. The antigen is unknown. Noted time point: healthy volunteer bleed at 2 weeks. The template was total RNA from unfractionated whole blood. This sample is drawn from a study of human T cells and chemical hapten exposure. One entry per CDR3 protein, called by TCRdb with MiXCR from the RACE reads. The sample gives roughly 100,000 distinct CDR3 sequences, 8.5% to 9% of which show up once; around 3% is in the top ten. The study's findings and limits: DPC sensitization left the count of TCRs above 1 in 1000 unchanged.

In germline, CDR1 is MRHNA, CDR2 SNTAGT. V gave up 2 bases and J gave up 7 bases, with 8 bases separating them. This CDR3 is 13 amino acids long. The sequenced sample consisted of whole blood. The sequence derives from a female donor in good health. Some clones in this sample may be carry-over from other donors' samples. The V and J genes are TRBV6-4 and TRBJ2-2, with a tentative D call TRBD2 (5 bases). CDR3 in amino acids: CASSDREIGELFF. In nucleotides, the CDR3 is TGTGCCAGCAGTGACAGGGAGATCGGGGAGCTGTTTTTT.